These T cell receptor beta chains were read from a single sample in a study of PD-L1 blockade in urothelial cancer. The assay was immunoSEQ multiplex PCR, and TCRdb's table has in-frame clones only and misses some. Of tens of thousands of clones in the sample, over 90% were seen once. The source was PBMCs, collected around atezolizumab (anti-PD-L1) treatment. The receptors stem from a man aged 55-75 years with urothelial cancer. Both conserved end residues are part of each CDR3. A D gene is named only where the DNA matches it firmly.

J | V | D | CDR3
TRBJ1-2 | TRBV6-1 | - | CASSDRESYGYTF
TRBJ1-5 | TRBV21-1 | - | CASSKGHQPQHF
TRBJ1-2 | TRBV4-3 | - | CASSQETARRGYTF
TRBJ2-7 | TRBV11-2 | - | CASTKTDGGSYEQYF
TRBJ1-5 | TRBV18 | TRBD1 | CASSLQDRPYSNQPQHF
TRBJ1-2 | TRBV21-1 | - | CASSKGAPGGYTF
TRBJ2-7 | TRBV19 | - | CASSTSFSGGSYEQYF
TRBJ2-5 | TRBV5-1 | TRBD1 | CASSLATGAETQYF
TRBJ1-1 | TRBV4-1 | TRBD1 | CASSTDRGPDTEAFF
TRBJ1-5 | TRBV18 | - | CASSSVGENQPQHF
TRBJ2-1 | TRBV7-3 | TRBD1 | CASSRQGRSYNEQFF
TRBJ2-7 | TRBV9 | - | CASSVGAGNDEQYF
TRBJ2-6 | TRBV19 | TRBD1 | CASSRTGFGANVLTF
TRBJ2-3 | TRBV4-3 | TRBD1 | CASSQIGTGGSTDTQYF
TRBJ1-1 | TRBV10-2 | - | CASRAARPQNTEAFF
TRBJ2-5 | TRBV19 | TRBD1 | CASSFSGTVQETQYF
TRBJ2-5 | TRBV15 | TRBD2 | CATSGGLAGLQETQYF
TRBJ1-2 | TRBV4-3 | - | CASSQDNRPGGYTF
TRBJ2-3 | TRBV4-1 | TRBD2 | CASSQVSSGGLGTQYF
TRBJ2-3 | TRBV30 | TRBD2 | CAWGGGAGADTQYF
TRBJ1-5 | TRBV7-2 | TRBD1 | CASSRGQGGQPQHF
TRBJ1-2 | TRBV5-6 | - | CASSLNSYGYTF
TRBJ1-6 | TRBV7-8 | - | CASRRTSGHSNSPLHF
TRBJ2-1 | TRBV6-1 | TRBD1 | CASSNRDREVNEQFF
TRBJ2-7 | TRBV4-1 | TRBD1 | CASRSWRDRDYEQYF
TRBJ1-1 | TRBV10-3 | TRBD1 | CAANRDRGLNTEAFF
TRBJ1-4 | TRBV4-2 | TRBD1 | CASGTGTGVEKLFF
TRBJ2-3 | TRBV2 | - | CASSVTRGDTQYF
TRBJ1-1 | TRBV5-1 | - | CASALGLNTEAFF
TRBJ2-7 | TRBV19 | TRBD1 | CASSTTGAAYEQYF
TRBJ2-2 | TRBV18 | TRBD1 | CASSPRTGDTGELFF
TRBJ2-1 | TRBV4-2 | TRBD2 | CASSQGTSGYNEQFF
TRBJ2-5 | TRBV27 | TRBD2 | CASSLKGLAAQETQYF
TRBJ2-7 | TRBV19 | TRBD1 | CASSIGTGYHYEQYF
TRBJ2-2 | TRBV5-1 | TRBD2 | CASSKTSGIEAGELFF
TRBJ1-4 | TRBV7-2 | - | CASSLSAGNVKLFF
TRBJ2-2 | TRBV4-2 | - | CASSQEISGTGELFF
TRBJ2-7 | TRBV10-3 | TRBD1 | CAIRTETGGEQYF
TRBJ1-2 | TRBV10-3 | TRBD1 | CAISEGGGNGYTF
TRBJ2-7 | TRBV18 | TRBD1 | CASSLAGGWQYEQYF
TRBJ2-1 | TRBV2 | TRBD2 | CASHGGAHEQFF
TRBJ1-5 | TRBV5-6 | TRBD1 | CASSWGTGYQPQHF
TRBJ2-1 | TRBV6-1 | - | CASSEVGSGNEQFF
TRBJ1-1 | TRBV27 | - | CASSLSPQAITEAFF
TRBJ2-5 | TRBV5-6 | - | CASSRRGARETQYF